Below are 22 T cell receptor beta chains sequenced from a single sample in a study of metastatic and nonmetastatic thyroid tumors. TCRdb reassembled clones from the PCR reads with MiXCR. The data hold almost 35,000 clones, with roughly 17% observed a single time. The entire patient cohort was treatment-naive prior to thyroid surgery. Input material: blood. These receptors all come from a female donor with papillary thyroid cancer or a benign thyroid nodule (not recorded which). Some clones in this sample may be carry-over from other donors' samples.

In its sample, this clone was seen many times. This chain uses TRBV14 with TRBJ2-2; 7 bases agree with TRBD2. CDR3 length: 13 amino acids. V shed 4 bases, J shed 4 bases, and the junction held 0 bases outside the gene matches. Germline CDR1 reads SGHDN; CDR2 reads FVKESK. CDR3 DNA: TGTGCCAGCAGCCGCGGGGGCACCGGGGAGCTGTTTTTT. It yields the protein CASSRGGTGELFF.

Details on this clone: The CDR3 end shows no conserved phenylalanine or tryptophan, and so a read error is likely. The DNA is omitted, as the CDR3 cannot be located on it reliably, and the CDR3 follows TCRdb's listing. The chain links TRBV2 to TRBJ2-1; the table gives TRBD2 as D, unverified against the DNA. The CDR3 adds up to 16 amino acids, both ends counted. Germline V CDR1 and CDR2: SNHLY, FYNNEI. CDR3 residues: CASRWTSGRSGDELFY.

This clone has just a few counts. A read error is possible here, since a much larger clone lies one base away. The gene calls are TRBV28 and TRBJ1-5; no clear D gene. The V and J ends lost 3 bases and 3 bases respectively, with 9 bases between them. In germline, CDR1 is MDHEN, CDR2 SYDVKM. The CDR3 has 14 amino acids. Written as DNA, the CDR3 is TGTGCCAGCAGTTTTTCAGATAACAATCAGCCCCAGCATTTT. It translates to CASSFSDNNQPQHF.

Turning to this clone: A much larger clone lies one base from this, so it may be a read error. The chain combines TRBV29-1 with TRBJ2-1, with D unclear. The length of the CDR3 is 8 residues. Germline V gives CDR1 SQVTM, CDR2 ANQGSEA. CDR3 DNA sequence: TGCAGCGTTGACGAGCATTTCTTC. Its translation: CSVDEHFF.

The V gene is TRBV20-1, the J gene TRBJ2-1; D is possibly TRBD2 (6 bases). Trimming pared 4 bases from V and 16 bases from J, leaving 32 bases between. Germline CDR1 DFQATT, CDR2 SNEGSKA (reference sequence). The CDR3 length is 16 residues. The chain's CDR3 is CSANAPWGEKRRDHFF. DNA of the CDR3: TGCAGTGCTAACGCCCCCTGGGGGGAGAAGAGGCGTGATCATTTCTTC.

Many counts were recorded for this clone. This CDR3 is CSASRDFPGSPLHF. In DNA, the CDR3 is TGCAGTGCTAGCCGGGACTTCCCTGGATCACCCCTCCACTTT. The chain employs TRBV20-1 and TRBJ1-6; D perhaps matches TRBD1 (5 bases). V was trimmed by 3 bases and J by 10 bases, leaving 16 bases between them. This CDR3 contains 14 residues. Germline assignment: CDR1 DFQATT and CDR2 SNEGSKA (reference sequence).

The rearrangement uses TRBV5-4 and TRBJ2-1, with TRBD2 identical over 7 bases. CDR1 and CDR2 from the germline V gene are SGHNT and YYREEE (reference sequence). J lost 5 bases, V lost 0 bases, and 5 bases had no gene match. The CDR3 spans 15 residues. CDR3 residues: CASSLDREAHNEQFF. The CDR3 bases are TGTGCCAGCAGCTTGGATCGGGAGGCCCACAATGAGCAGTTCTTC.

This clone was detected many times. The chain recombines TRBV6-1 with TRBJ2-1; 11 bases line up with TRBD2. Trimming cost V 4 bases and J 7 bases; bases outside gene matches: 6. The CDR3 totals 15 residues. Looked up from germline, CDR1 is MNHNS and CDR2 is SASEGT. The CDR3 here is CASSARTSGLNEQFF. As DNA, the CDR3 is TGTGCCAGCAGTGCCAGGACTAGCGGGCTGAATGAGCAGTTCTTC.

Many counts were recorded for this clone. The same CDR3 can be traced to other DNA sequences in this sample. V usage is TRBV12-3 or TRBV12-4 and J usage is TRBJ1-4; TRBD1 aligns across 10 bases. The CDR3 runs to 16 residues. The V segment lost 1 base and the J segment 7 bases; nucleotides outside the gene matches: 6. The CDR3 DNA follows: TGTGCCAGCAGTTTAGGCCCGACAGGGGGCGGTGAAAAACTGTTTTTT. Residues: CASSLGPTGGGEKLFF.

This clone was seen ten or more times. The gene calls are TRBV7-6 and TRBJ2-7, with 10 bases aligning to TRBD1. The CDR3 contains 16 residues. Trimming took 5 bases from V and 6 from J; bases not matched to a gene: 13. Germline CDR1 SGHVS, CDR2 FNYEAQ. DNA for the CDR3: TGTGCCAGCAGCCAATACGGGACAGGGGCGTTTGGCGAGCAGTACTTC. Amino acids: CASSQYGTGAFGEQYF.

In its sample, this clone was seen many times. The chain links TRBV20-1 to TRBJ1-4, with a weak D call TRBD1 (6 bases). V gave up 3 bases and J gave up 3 bases, with 14 bases separating them. The CDR3 is 15 residues long. Germline V gives CDR1 DFQATT, CDR2 SNEGSKA (reference sequence). CDR3 region: CSARAGARANEKLFF. DNA of the CDR3: TGCAGTGCTAGGGCAGGGGCGCGAGCTAATGAAAAACTGTTTTTT.

This rearrangement joins TRBV6-1 to TRBJ2-4; the D gene is possibly TRBD2 (5 bases). Between the trimmed V and J ends, which lost 5 bases and 8 bases, there was a span of 13 bases. Germline-derived CDR1 and CDR2 are MNHNS and SASEGT. The CDR3 totals 13 residues. This chain's CDR3 is CASSPGPEDIQYF. The CDR3 bases are TGTGCCAGCAGTCCAGGCCCGGAGGACATTCAGTACTTC.

This chain joins TRBV20-1 and TRBJ2-2, with D unclear. The germline V gene encodes CDR1 DFQATT and CDR2 SNEGSKA (reference sequence). The V and J ends lost 6 bases and 0 bases respectively, with 8 bases between them. CDR3 length: 13 amino acids. CDR3 region: CSASWPNTGELFF. The CDR3 bases are TGCAGTGCAAGTTGGCCGAACACCGGGGAGCTGTTTTTT.

This clone was seen ten or more times. The gene calls are TRBV28 and TRBJ2-7; no clear D gene. V lost 6 bases, J lost 3 bases, and 6 bases lay in between. The CDR3 consists of 11 residues. Germline V gene lookup returns CDR1 MDHEN and CDR2 SYDVKM. This CDR3 reads CASSPGYEQYF. The CDR3 bases are TGTGCCAGCAGCCCAGGCTACGAGCAGTACTTC.

The sample holds many counts of this clone. The genes are TRBV19 and TRBJ1-1, with 7 positions matching TRBD1. The CDR3 consists of 14 residues. Germline loops: CDR1 LNHDA, CDR2 SQIVND (reference sequence). V trimming: 5 bases; J trimming: 2 bases; junction bases outside the gene matches: 5. CDR3 amino acids: CASSVRQGNTEAFF. DNA for the CDR3: TGTGCCAGTAGTGTTCGACAGGGTAACACTGAAGCTTTCTTT.

This clone has just a few counts. One end of the junction is discordant with germline, which a read error may explain. The chain recombines TRBV27 with TRBJ1-6, with TRBD1 as a possible D gene (5 bases). Germline V gene lookup returns CDR1 MNHEY and CDR2 SMNVEV (reference sequence). This CDR3 is built from 17 residues. The CDR3 spells CARSLLVGGQGGPPLHF. The CDR3 coding sequence is TGTGCCAGAAGTTTATTGGTGGGGGGTCAGGGCGGACCACCGCTCCACTTT.

This clone was counted ten times or more. The chain employs TRBV20-1 and TRBJ1-6; TRBD1 might be the D (5 bases). CDR1 is DFQATT and CDR2 is SNEGSKA in the germline V gene (reference sequence). CDR3 length: 14 residues. Trimming left V 4 bases short and J 7 bases short, with 14 bases between. The CDR3 sequence is CSATGPGRNSPLHF. The CDR3, as DNA: TGCAGTGCTACTGGACCGGGACGCAATTCACCCCTCCACTTT.

This clone came up a few times. The V call is TRBV12-3 or TRBV12-4, the J call TRBJ2-5; D is uncertain. The V end was cut by 6 bases, the J end by 5 bases, with 10 bases between. CDR3 length equals 12 residues. The CDR3 nucleotides read TGTGCCAGCAGGGTGGGGTCGGAGACCCAGTACTTC. Amino acid sequence: CASRVGSETQYF.

This clone was observed at least ten times. V usage is TRBV4-2 and J usage is TRBJ2-7, with TRBD1 as a possible D gene (6 bases). The length of the CDR3 is 16 residues. Germline values: CDR1 LGHNA, CDR2 YNFKEQ. The V and J ends lost 6 bases and 1 base respectively, with 19 bases between them. The CDR3 nucleotides read TGTGCCAGCAGTCTCGAGGACAGCGCGAATTCCTACGAGCAGTACTTC. This sequence encodes CASSLEDSANSYEQYF.

Many counts were recorded for this clone. The chain combines TRBV28 with TRBJ2-3; 7 nucleotides agree with TRBD1. This CDR3 spans 15 amino acids. Looked up from germline, CDR1 is MDHEN and CDR2 is SYDVKM. Trimming took 6 bases from V and 0 from J; bases not matched to a gene: 6. The CDR3, as DNA: TGTGCCAGCAGCCGCGACAGGGCTAGCACAGATACGCAGTATTTT. Protein product: CASSRDRASTDTQYF.

The sample holds many counts of this clone. This chain uses TRBV18 with TRBJ1-4; D uncertain. The CDR3 covers 16 residues. V was cut by 5 bases and J by 0 bases, with 13 bases left in between. CDR1 and CDR2 (germline): KGHSH, LQKENI. CDR3 DNA: TGTGCCAGCTCATACTTACCAACTGCAACTAATGAAAAACTGTTTTTT. It is translated as CASSYLPTATNEKLFF. The entire variable domain, with the rest obtained from reference TRBV18 and TRBJ1-4, is as follows: NAGVMQNPRHLVRRRGQEARLRCSPMKGHSHVYWYRQLPEEGLKFMVYLQKENIIDESGMPKERFSAEFPKEGPSILRIQQVVRGDSAAYFCASSYLPTATNEKLFFGSGTQLSVL.

This clone was seen many times. The chain employs TRBV15 and TRBJ2-6; D remains unclear. Germline CDR1 and CDR2: LNHNV and YYDKDF (reference sequence). The CDR3 loop spans 14 amino acids. V was clipped by 9 bases and J by 4 bases, with 13 bases between them. Here the CDR3 DNA reads TGTGCCACTGGGGTCGGGTCCGGGGCCAACGTCCTGACTTTC. This translates into CATGVGSGANVLTF. The variable domain in full, with the rest retrieved from reference TRBV15 and TRBJ2-6, is DAMVIQNPRYQVTQFGKPVTLSCSQTLNHNVMYWYQQKSSQAPKLLFHYYDKDFNNEADTPDNFQSRRPNTSFCFLDIRSPGLGDTAMYLCATGVGSGANVLTFGAGSRLTVL.